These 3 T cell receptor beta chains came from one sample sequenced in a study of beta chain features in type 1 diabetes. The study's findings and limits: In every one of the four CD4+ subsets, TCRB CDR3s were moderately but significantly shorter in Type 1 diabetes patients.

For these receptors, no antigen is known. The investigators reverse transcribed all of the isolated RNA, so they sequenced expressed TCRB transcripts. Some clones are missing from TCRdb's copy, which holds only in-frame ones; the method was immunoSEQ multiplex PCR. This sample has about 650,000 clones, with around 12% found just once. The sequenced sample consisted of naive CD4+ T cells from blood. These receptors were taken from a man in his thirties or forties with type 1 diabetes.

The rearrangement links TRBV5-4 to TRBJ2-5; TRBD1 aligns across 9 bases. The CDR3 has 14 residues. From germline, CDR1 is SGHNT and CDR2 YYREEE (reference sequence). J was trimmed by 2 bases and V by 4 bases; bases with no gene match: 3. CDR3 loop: CASSRDRGQETQYF. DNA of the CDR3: TGTGCCAGCAGCCGCGACAGGGGGCAAGAGACCCAGTACTTC.

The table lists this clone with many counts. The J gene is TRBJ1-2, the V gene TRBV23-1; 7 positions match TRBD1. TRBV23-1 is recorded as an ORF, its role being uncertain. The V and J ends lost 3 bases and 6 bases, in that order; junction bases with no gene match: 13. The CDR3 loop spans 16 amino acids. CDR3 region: CASSHKLDRDYNGYTF. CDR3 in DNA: TGCGCCAGCAGTCACAAGCTCGACAGGGATTACAATGGCTACACCTTC.

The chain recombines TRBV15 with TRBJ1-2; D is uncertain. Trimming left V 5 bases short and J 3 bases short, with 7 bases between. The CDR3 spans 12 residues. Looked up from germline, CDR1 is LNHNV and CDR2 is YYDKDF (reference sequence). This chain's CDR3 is CATSPGDYGYTF. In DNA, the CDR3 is TGTGCCACCAGCCCCGGGGACTATGGCTACACCTTC.